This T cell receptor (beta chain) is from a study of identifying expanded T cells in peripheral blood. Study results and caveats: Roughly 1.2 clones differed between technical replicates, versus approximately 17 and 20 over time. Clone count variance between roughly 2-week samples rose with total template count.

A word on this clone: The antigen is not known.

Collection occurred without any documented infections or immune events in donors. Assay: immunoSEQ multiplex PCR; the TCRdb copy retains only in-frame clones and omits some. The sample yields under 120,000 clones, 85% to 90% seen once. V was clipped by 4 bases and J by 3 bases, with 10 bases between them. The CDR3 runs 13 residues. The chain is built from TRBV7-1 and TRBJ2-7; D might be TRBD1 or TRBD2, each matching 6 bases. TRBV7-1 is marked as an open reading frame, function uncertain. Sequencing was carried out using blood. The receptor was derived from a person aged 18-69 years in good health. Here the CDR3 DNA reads TGTGCCAGCAGCTACAGGGAGGTCTACGAGCAGTACTTC. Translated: CASSYREVYEQYF.